This T cell receptor beta chain was sequenced during a study of shared clonotypes between healthy human individuals. Using immunoSEQ multiplex PCR, the repertoire was profiled, and TCRdb retains in-frame clones only, with some absent. Of under 2,500,000 clones in the sample, approximately 95% were seen once. General study findings and limits: Naive CD4 clonotype sharing across four donors was approximately 5.2%. Clonotype sharing among donors, it was expected, would be affected by sequencing depth. Generation probabilities were higher for clonotypes shared across all four sorted-subset donors than for unshared ones.

Germline V CDR1 and CDR2: GTSNPN, SVGIG (reference sequence). The CDR3 has 12 residues. The germline V and J ends were trimmed by 0 bases and 6 bases, with 8 bases remaining between them. Concerning this clone itself: Its antigen is undetermined.

The chain joins TRBV30 to TRBJ1-2, with D possibly being TRBD1 (5 bases). This sequence was found in a man younger than 35 in good health. The sequencing sample was made of naive CD4+ T cells sorted from blood. Subset here: CD45RA+ positively selected. CDR3 DNA: TGTGCCTGGAGTGTAGGGGTTAATGGCTACACCTTC. Its translation: CAWSVGVNGYTF.